This entry lists 6 T cell receptor beta chains sequenced from one sample in a study of T-cell memory formation after mild COVID-19. TCRdb itself ran the 5' RACE reads through MiXCR, one entry per CDR3 protein. The profile shows about 430,000 distinct CDR3 sequences, around 17% of them singletons. Sequencing input: PBMCs or a T cell subset sorted from them (not recorded which). These receptors all stem from a man younger than 35 who had mild COVID-19 (a few samples of this study predate the infection). Cell type and time point are not known.

In its sample, this clonotype was seen a few times. The V and J genes are TRBV7-2 and TRBJ2-7; no reliable D call. This CDR3 region has 13 residues. Trimming removed 4 bases at V and 5 bases at J, with 12 bases between. Germline CDR1 SGHTA, CDR2 FQGNSA. The CDR3 DNA follows: TGTGCCAGCAGCTCCAGATTCGGTAACGAGCAGTACGTC. Protein product: CASSSRFGNEQYV.

The chain combines TRBV27 with TRBJ1-1; D ambiguous. The germline V gene encodes CDR1 MNHEY and CDR2 SMNVEV (reference sequence). Trimming removed 8 bases from V and 0 bases from J, with 7 bases in between. The CDR3 extends over 12 amino acids. CDR3 sequence: CASPYMNTEAFF. As DNA, the CDR3 is TGTGCCAGCCCCTACATGAACACTGAAGCTTTCTTT.

The CDR3 protein is CASSLYGQGGGEQFF. The DNA of the CDR3 is TGCGCCAGCAGCCTTTATGGCCAGGGGGGCGGTGAGCAGTTCTTC. This chain connects TRBV4-3 to TRBJ2-1; perhaps TRBD1 as D (7 bases). The germline CDR1 and CDR2 sequences are LGHNA and YSLEER. Trimming cost V 4 bases and J 9 bases, with 19 bases left between them. The CDR3 is 15 residues long.

This clonotype was found a few times. This chain uses TRBV19 with TRBJ1-5; D ambiguous. The CDR3 extends over 14 amino acids. Trimming pared 11 bases from V and 0 bases from J, leaving 14 bases between. CDR1 is LNHDA and CDR2 is SQIVND in the germline V gene (reference sequence). The CDR3 loop reads CAGGPVYSNQPQHF. In DNA form, the CDR3 reads TGTGCCGGAGGCCCGGTGTATAGCAATCAGCCCCAGCATTTT.

V is TRBV10-3 and J is TRBJ1-2; the D gene is possibly TRBD1 (6 bases). Germline V CDR1 and CDR2: ENHRY, SYGVKD. This CDR3 is built from 15 residues. V was cut by 4 bases and J by 5 bases, with 17 bases left in between. The CDR3 nucleotides are TGTGCCATCAGTGCGCCAATCCGGGGGGCTTATGGCTACACCTTC. This translates into CAISAPIRGAYGYTF.

As DNA, the CDR3 is TGTGCCAGCAGACGTCCTGGGACTAGCCCAGATACGCAGTATTTT. It is translated as CASRRPGTSPDTQYF. This chain joins TRBV12-3 or TRBV12-4 and TRBJ2-3; the match to TRBD2 covers 9 bases. This CDR3 has 15 amino acids. The J segment lost 4 bases and the V segment lost 6 bases, leaving 8 bases of the junction unmatched.